The clone carrying this TCR beta chain was seen more than once but under ten times. The antigen is unknown. This sample was included in a study of beta chain features in type 1 diabetes. Study conclusions and caveats: When VDJ junctions were examined, type 1 diabetes patients showed fewer insertions and more deletions. Among patients with Type 1 diabetes, TCRB CDR3s were moderately but significantly shorter in every one of the four CD4+ subsets. Within patients, naive, central memory and Treg TCRB repertoires seemed more similar than within healthy donors.

In all sorted populations, purity surpassed 95%. The CDR3 extends over 15 amino acids. Germline loops: CDR1 SGHTA, CDR2 FQGNSA. Trimming stripped 4 bases from V and 2 bases from J, with 12 bases between. The study reverse transcribed the entire isolated RNA, so it sequenced expressed TCRB transcripts. Naive, central memory and regulatory T cell samples yielded about 3.57 million reads on average. TCRdb keeps only in-frame clones here, not all; method: immunoSEQ multiplex PCR. The sample records about 190,000 clones, less than 9.5% being singletons. Material: central memory CD4+ T cells from blood. The chain carries TRBV7-2 and TRBJ1-5; D is ambiguous. The sequence derives from a woman between 35 and 50 years old with type 1 diabetes. The CDR3 DNA reads TGTGCCAGCAGCTATGCGGGAGACGGCAATCAGCCCCAGCATTTT. Its translation: CASSYAGDGNQPQHF.